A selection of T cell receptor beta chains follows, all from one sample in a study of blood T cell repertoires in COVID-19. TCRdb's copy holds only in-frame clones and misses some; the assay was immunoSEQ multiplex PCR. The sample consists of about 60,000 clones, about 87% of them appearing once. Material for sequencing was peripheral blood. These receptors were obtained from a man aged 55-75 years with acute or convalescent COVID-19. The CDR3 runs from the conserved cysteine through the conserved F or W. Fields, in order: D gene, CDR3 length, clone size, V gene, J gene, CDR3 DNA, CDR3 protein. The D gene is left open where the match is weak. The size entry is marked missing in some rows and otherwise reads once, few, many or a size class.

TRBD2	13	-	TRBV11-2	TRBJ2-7	TGTGCCAGCAGCCCTAGCGGTACCTACGAGCAGTACTTC	CASSPSGTYEQYF
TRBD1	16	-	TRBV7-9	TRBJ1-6	TGTGCCAGCAGCTTCGCGCGACAGGGATATTATTCACCCCTCCACTTT	CASSFARQGYYSPLHF
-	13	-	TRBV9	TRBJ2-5	TGTGCCAGCAGCGTCGACACCCAAGAGACCCAGTACTTC	CASSVDTQETQYF
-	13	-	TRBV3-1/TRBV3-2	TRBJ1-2	TGTGCCAGCAAGCGGGAAGTGAACTATGGCTACACCTTC	CASKREVNYGYTF
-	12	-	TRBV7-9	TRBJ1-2	TGTGCCAGCAGCTTAGTTTTGAGTGGCTACACCTTC	CASSLVLSGYTF
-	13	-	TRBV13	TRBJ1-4	TGTGCCAGCAGCTTACAGCGGAGTGAAAAACTGTTTTTT	CASSLQRSEKLFF
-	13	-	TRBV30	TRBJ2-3	TGTGCCTGGAGAAACCGTGCCCTCGGAGCGCAGTATTTT	CAWRNRALGAQYF
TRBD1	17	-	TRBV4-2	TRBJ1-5	TGTGCCAGCAGCCGCCGGGACAGGGACGGAGGCAATCAGCCCCAGCATTTT	CASSRRDRDGGNQPQHF
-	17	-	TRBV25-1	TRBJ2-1	TGTGCCAGCAGTGAATGGGTGAGGGAGCGCCAGTTCAATGAGCAGTTCTTC	CASSEWVRERQFNEQFF
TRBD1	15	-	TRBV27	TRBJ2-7	TGTGCCAGCAGTGGCCGGGACAGGAGCCCGTGGAGGCAGTACTTC	CASSGRDRSPWRQYF
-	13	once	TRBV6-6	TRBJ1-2	TGTGCCAGCACCCATCGGGGGGGGAGCGGCTACACCTTC	CASTHRGGSGYTF
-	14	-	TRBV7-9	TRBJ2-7	TGTGCCAGCAGCCGCGGCCGGAGCTCCTACGAGCAGTACTTC	CASSRGRSSYEQYF
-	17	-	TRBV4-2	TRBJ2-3	TGTGCCAGCAGCCAATTAACGACAGGACCTAGCACAGATACGCAGTATTTT	CASSQLTTGPSTDTQYF
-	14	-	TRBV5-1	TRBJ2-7	TGCGCCAGCAGCTTGGACGTCAGTACCTACGAGCAGTACTTC	CASSLDVSTYEQYF
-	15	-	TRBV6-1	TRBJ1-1	TGTGCCAGCACTGAACTTAGCGGGGTGAACACTGAAGCTTTCTTT	CASTELSGVNTEAFF
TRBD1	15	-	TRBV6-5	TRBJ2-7	TGTGCCAGCAGACGGGGACAGGGGGAGTTCTACGAGCAGTACTTC	CASRRGQGEFYEQYF
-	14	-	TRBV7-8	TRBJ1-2	TGTGCCAGCAGCTTAGCGGCCAGAAACTATGGCTACACCTTC	CASSLAARNYGYTF
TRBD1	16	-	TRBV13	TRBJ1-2	TGTGCCAGCAGCACGAGGGGGGACAGGGTTAACTATGGCTACACCTTC	CASSTRGDRVNYGYTF
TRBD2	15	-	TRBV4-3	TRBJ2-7	TGCGCCAGCAGCCAAGAAGGCGGGAGTTGGACCGAGCAGTACTTC	CASSQEGGSWTEQYF
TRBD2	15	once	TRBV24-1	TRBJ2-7	TGTGCCACCAGTGAAGGACTAGCAGGCGCCTACGAGCAGTACTTC	CATSEGLAGAYEQYF
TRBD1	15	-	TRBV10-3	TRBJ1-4	TGTGCCATCAGCGATGGGACAGGGGATAATGAAAAACTGTTTTTT	CAISDGTGDNEKLFF
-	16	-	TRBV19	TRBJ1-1	TGTGCCAGTAGTATAATCGGCGGGACTAGGGCTGGTGAAGCTTTCTTT	CASSIIGGTRAGEAFF
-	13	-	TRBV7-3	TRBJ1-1	TGTGCCAGCAGCTTAGGCAGGAACACTGAAGCTTTCTTT	CASSLGRNTEAFF
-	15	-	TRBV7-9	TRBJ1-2	TGTGCCAGCAGCTTAGCGTTGGACAGCATCTATGGCTACACCTTC	CASSLALDSIYGYTF
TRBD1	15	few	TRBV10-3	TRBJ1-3	TGTGCCATCAGTGAAAAACCCACAGGGGGCAACACCATATATTTT	CAISEKPTGGNTIYF
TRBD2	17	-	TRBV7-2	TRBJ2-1	TGTGCCAGCAGCTCCACCGCTAGCGGGAGTCCCTACAATGAGCAGTTCTTC	CASSSTASGSPYNEQFF
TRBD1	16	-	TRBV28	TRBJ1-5	TGTGCCAGCAGTTTATCCCAGGGGGCGCGGAATCAGCCCCAGCATTTT	CASSLSQGARNQPQHF
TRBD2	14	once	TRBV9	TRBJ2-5	TGTGCCAGCAGCGTGGGACTAGCGGAAGAGACCCAGTACTTC	CASSVGLAEETQYF
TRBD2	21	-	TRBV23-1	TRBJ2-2	TGCGCCAGCAGTCAATCGGGGGTGGCTAGCGGGAGGCCCCTGAACACCGGGGAGCTGTTTTTT	CASSQSGVASGRPLNTGELFF